One sample yielded the 31 T cell receptor beta chains listed below, sequenced in a study of beta chain features in type 1 diabetes. Sequenced material consisted of expressed TCRB transcripts (all of the isolated RNA was reverse transcribed). This table comes from immunoSEQ multiplex PCR, and its TCRdb copy is limited to in-frame clones, with some not included. The repertoire holds under 500,000 clones, 30% seen once, with around 0.065% in the top ten. The sequenced sample consisted of naive CD4+ T cells from blood. Receptor source: a man between 18 and 29 years old in good health.

The CDR3 spells CASGKLAGDDNEQFF. The CDR3 nucleotides are TGTGCTAGTGGAAAACTAGCGGGAGACGACAATGAGCAGTTCTTC. The chain is built from TRBV12-5 and TRBJ2-1; 11 positions match TRBD2. With 6 bases clipped from V and 5 bases from J, the junction kept 6 bases outside the gene matches. Germline CDR1 is LGHNT and CDR2 is FRNRAP. The CDR3 loop spans 15 amino acids.

Worth noting for this clone: The same CDR3 also results from other DNA sequences found in this sample. V gene TRBV7-9 combines with J gene TRBJ1-1, with no clear D. V was clipped by 5 bases and J by 1 base, with 11 bases between them. Germline V lookup: CDR1 SEHNR, CDR2 FQNEAQ (reference sequence). The CDR3 is 14 amino acids. The CDR3 reads CASSLTLGNTEAFF. CDR3 nucleotide sequence: TGTGCCAGCAGCCTGACCTTGGGGAACACTGAAGCTTTCTTT. Full variable domain (missing parts from reference TRBV7-9 and TRBJ1-1): DTGVSQNPRHKITKRGQNVTFRCDPISEHNRLYWYRQTLGQGPEFLTYFQNEAQLEKSRLLSDRFSAERPKGSFSTLEIQRTEQGDSAMYLCASSLTLGNTEAFFGQGTRLTVV.

V gene TRBV4-1 combines with J gene TRBJ2-7; TRBD2 aligns across 8 bases. With 1 base clipped from V and 3 bases from J, the junction kept 5 bases outside the gene matches. CDR1 and CDR2 (germline): MGHRA, YSYEKL. The length of the CDR3 is 15 residues. The CDR3 DNA follows: TGCGCCAGCAGCCAAGTCTTACTAGCGGACTACGAGCAGTACTTC. Its protein is CASSQVLLADYEQYF.

This clone was picked up a small number of times. The chain links TRBV29-1 to TRBJ2-1; 8 bases agree with TRBD1. The CDR3 sequence is 14 residues long. With V trimmed by 2 bases and J by 4 bases, 4 bases remained unmatched. Germline-derived CDR1 and CDR2 are SQVTM and ANQGSEA. CDR3 residues: CSVEWQGAYNEQFF. In nucleotides, the CDR3 is TGCAGCGTTGAATGGCAGGGGGCTTACAATGAGCAGTTCTTC.

This chain uses TRBV19 with TRBJ2-7; D gene uncertain. CDR1 LNHDA and CDR2 SQIVND come from the germline V gene (reference sequence). The CDR3 loop spans 15 amino acids. V gave up 6 bases and J gave up 4 bases, with 19 bases separating them. Here the CDR3 reads CASSILGSGVYEQYF. The DNA of the CDR3 is TGTGCCAGTAGCATCCTCGGTAGTGGGGTTTACGAGCAGTACTTC.

This chain links TRBV9 with TRBJ2-3; 8 bases align to TRBD2. V lost 6 bases and J lost 5; bases outside the gene matches: 5. From germline, CDR1 is SGDLS and CDR2 YYNGEE. The CDR3 length is 13 residues. The CDR3 sequence: CASNGRAGDTQYF. CDR3 sequence (DNA): TGTGCCAGCAACGGGAGGGCCGGAGATACGCAGTATTTT.

This chain connects TRBV7-6 to TRBJ2-2; the match to TRBD1 covers 9 bases. Trimming removed 5 bases from V and 3 bases from J; junction bases left unmatched: 7. This CDR3 spans 16 amino acids. Germline CDR1 reads SGHVS; CDR2 reads FNYEAQ. The DNA of the CDR3 is TGTGCCAGCAGCCCCGGGACAGGGTGGGACACCGGGGAGCTGTTTTTT. It codes for CASSPGTGWDTGELFF.

This CDR3 reads CASSHRALGTF. Written as DNA, the CDR3 is TGTGCCAGCAGTCACAGGGCTCTAGGTACCTTC. This chain connects TRBV28 to TRBJ1-2; the D gene is possibly TRBD1 (6 bases). Trimming removed 5 bases at V and 14 bases at J, with 15 bases between. The length of the CDR3 is 11 residues. The germline gives CDR1 MDHEN, CDR2 SYDVKM.

This sequence joins TRBV4-1 and TRBJ2-1; either TRBD1 or TRBD2 may fit D (5 bases each). CDR3 size: 17 residues. Per germline, CDR1 MGHRA and CDR2 YSYEKL. Between the trimmed V and J ends, which lost 2 bases and 5 bases, there was a span of 19 bases. The CDR3 region has the DNA TGCGCCAGCAGCCAACCTCGGGACCTAGCCTATGACAATGAGCAGTTCTTC. Protein product: CASSQPRDLAYDNEQFF.

The chain is built from TRBV21-1 and TRBJ2-3; the listed D gene, TRBD1, was not tested against the DNA. TRBV21-1 is marked as a pseudogene. CDR3 length equals 14 residues. DNA of the CDR3: TGTGCCAGCAGCAAGCACAGGTGCGAAGATACGCAGTATTTT. It yields the protein CASSKHRCEDTQYF.

This clone was found a few times. The chain uses TRBV27 and TRBJ2-7; D uncertain. Between the trimmed V and J ends, which lost 5 bases and 2 bases, there was a span of 10 bases. This CDR3 comprises 13 residues. The germline V gene encodes CDR1 MNHEY and CDR2 SMNVEV (reference sequence). The CDR3 loop reads CASSPDNTYEQYF. The CDR3 region has the DNA TGTGCCAGCAGTCCCGACAATACCTACGAGCAGTACTTC.

This clone was observed a few times. The chain carries TRBV30 and TRBJ2-2; D may be TRBD1 (5 bases). V was shortened by 8 bases and J by 5 bases, with 18 bases between the two germline ends. The germline gives CDR1 GTSNPN, CDR2 SVGIG (reference sequence). The CDR3 spans 14 residues. The CDR3 DNA reads as TGTGCCGGGGCCCGGGCCCTCCAAACCGGGGAGCTGTTTTTT. It specifies CAGARALQTGELFF.

This chain connects TRBV5-1 to TRBJ2-7; no clear D. Germline CDR1 reads SGHRS; CDR2 reads YFSETQ. V lost 1 base and J 0 bases, leaving 11 bases between the germline ends. The CDR3 has 15 amino acids. The chain's CDR3 is CASSLFGGDSYEQYF. Written as DNA, the CDR3 is TGCGCCAGCAGCTTGTTTGGTGGCGACTCCTACGAGCAGTACTTC.

The table lists this clone with a few counts. The genes are TRBV29-1 and TRBJ2-3; D is possibly TRBD1 (6 bases). The CDR3 is 12 residues long. Germline loops: CDR1 SQVTM, CDR2 ANQGSEA. V lost 7 bases and J 2 bases, leaving 10 bases between the germline ends. The CDR3 protein is CSAGDPTDTQYF. The CDR3 bases are TGCAGCGCAGGGGACCCCACAGATACGCAGTATTTT.

This chain connects TRBV6-6 to TRBJ2-3; 9 positions agree with TRBD1. The CDR3 covers 15 residues. With V trimmed by 5 bases and J by 4 bases, 7 bases remained unmatched. Germline CDR1 MNHNY, CDR2 SVGAGI (reference sequence). This CDR3 reads CASSLGQGGSDTQYF. As DNA, the CDR3 is TGTGCCAGCAGTCTGGGACAGGGAGGGTCAGATACGCAGTATTTT.

This clone has just a few counts. The CDR3 region has the DNA TGCAGCGGGACCTCGGTTGGGGGTGAAAAACTGTTTTTT. Its translation is CSGTSVGGEKLFF. J is TRBJ1-4 and V is TRBV29-1; the D gene is possibly TRBD1 (5 bases). V gave up 7 bases and J gave up 7 bases, with 16 bases separating them. Per germline, CDR1 SQVTM and CDR2 ANQGSEA. The length of the CDR3 is 13 residues.

For this clone: Other DNA sequences in the same sample also yield this CDR3. This rearrangement joins TRBV2 to TRBJ2-3; D is unresolved. CDR3 size: 11 residues. Trimming stripped 6 bases from V and 4 bases from J, with 5 bases between. Looked up from germline, CDR1 is SNHLY and CDR2 is FYNNEI. CDR3 nucleotide sequence: TGTGCCAGCAGGCTATCAGATACGCAGTATTTT. As protein: CASRLSDTQYF.

The chain links TRBV9 to TRBJ2-4; D might be TRBD2 (5 bases). Germline lookup yields CDR1 SGDLS and CDR2 YYNGEE. The CDR3 totals 13 residues. Trimming took off 9 bases at V and 9 bases at J, with 19 bases between the two ends. CDR3 coding DNA: TGTGCCACCCCCTCCCGGGCCCGGGGCATTCAGTACTTC. Translated, it gives CATPSRARGIQYF.

This chain links TRBV15 with TRBJ1-2, with 7 bases identical to TRBD1. CDR3 length equals 16 residues. The V segment lost 0 bases and the J segment 7 bases; nucleotides outside the gene matches: 11. CDR1 and CDR2 from the germline V gene are LNHNV and YYDKDF (reference sequence). CDR3 nucleotide sequence: TGTGCCACCAGCAGAGATCTCGCTTGGGCAGGGGGTGGCTACACCTTC. Protein product: CATSRDLAWAGGGYTF.

There are a few counts of this clone. The chain carries TRBV15 and TRBJ2-7; 9 nucleotides align to TRBD2. The germline V gene has CDR1 LNHNV and CDR2 YYDKDF (reference sequence). The V gene end was trimmed by 5 bases and the J gene end by 4 bases; junction bases not matched to a gene: 9. The CDR3 is 15 amino acids. The CDR3 nucleotides read TGTGCCACCAGCGGTGGTCCTAGCGGGAATTACGAGCAGTACTTC. Residues: CATSGGPSGNYEQYF.

This clone was observed once. V is TRBV2 and J is TRBJ2-1; D gene ambiguous. The CDR3 totals 13 residues. Trimming left V 4 bases short and J 4 bases short, with 8 bases between. Germline loops: CDR1 SNHLY, CDR2 FYNNEI. The CDR3 nucleotides read TGTGCCAGCAGTGTAAATCCTTACAATGAGCAGTTCTTC. Residues: CASSVNPYNEQFF. Drawing the rest from reference TRBV2 and TRBJ2-1, the complete variable domain is EPEVTQTPSHQVTQMGQEVILRCVPISNHLYFYWYRQILGQKVEFLVSFYNNEISEKSEIFDDQFSVERPDGSNFTLKIRSTKLEDSAMYFCASSVNPYNEQFFGPGTRLTVL.

The V call is TRBV5-1, the J call TRBJ2-5; D not certain. V was clipped by 5 bases and J by 2 bases, with 10 bases between them. The CDR3 has 13 amino acids. Germline CDR1 reads SGHRS; CDR2 reads YFSETQ. DNA for the CDR3: TGCGCCAGCAGTAGTGATCCGCAAGAGACCCAGTACTTC. Its translation is CASSSDPQETQYF.

The CDR3 region is CASKSRGSNQPQHF. CDR3 DNA: TGTGCCAGCAAGTCAAGGGGTAGCAATCAGCCCCAGCATTTT. The V gene is TRBV2, the J gene TRBJ1-5, with a tentative D call TRBD1 (5 bases). Per the germline V gene, CDR1 is SNHLY and CDR2 is FYNNEI. V lost 7 bases, J lost 0 bases, and 10 bases lay in between. This CDR3 region has 14 residues. Combining the CDR3 with reference TRBV2 and TRBJ1-5 gives the whole variable domain EPEVTQTPSHQVTQMGQEVILRCVPISNHLYFYWYRQILGQKVEFLVSFYNNEISEKSEIFDDQFSVERPDGSNFTLKIRSTKLEDSAMYFCASKSRGSNQPQHFGDGTRLSIL.

Concerning this clone itself: The sample carries other DNA sequences with the same CDR3. In DNA, the CDR3 is TGCAGCGCTAGGACAGCCCAAGAGACCCAGTACTTC. Encoded protein: CSARTAQETQYF. This chain uses TRBV29-1 with TRBJ2-5; tentatively, D is TRBD1 (6 bases). The CDR3 has 12 amino acids. Looked up from germline, CDR1 is SQVTM and CDR2 is ANQGSEA. V was cut by 7 bases and J by 1 base, with 10 bases left in between.

The gene calls are TRBV18 and TRBJ1-5; D is uncertain. The CDR3 is 14 residues long. The germline gives CDR1 KGHSH, CDR2 LQKENI. V was cut by 3 bases and J by 4 bases, with 10 bases left in between. The CDR3 reads CASSPGRENQPQHF. The CDR3 DNA follows: TGTGCCAGCTCACCCGGACGGGAAAATCAGCCCCAGCATTTT.

Notes on this clone: Other DNA sequences of this sample code for an identical CDR3. The V and J genes are TRBV29-1 and TRBJ2-2; weak D call: TRBD1 (5 bases). Germline CDR1 reads SQVTM; CDR2 reads ANQGSEA. CDR3 length: 13 amino acids. V dropped 4 bases and J dropped 2 bases, with 8 bases sitting between them. Here the CDR3 DNA reads TGCAGCGTTGGACAGACTAACACCGGGGAGCTGTTTTTT. Its translation is CSVGQTNTGELFF.

This clone was counted a few times. The chain links TRBV6-6 to TRBJ2-1, with 7 bases aligning to TRBD1. CDR3 length: 13 amino acids. Germline trimming cut 5 bases from V and 14 bases from J; bases unmatched to any gene: 12. CDR1 is MNHNY, CDR2 SVGAGI, per germline (reference sequence). CDR3: CASSAHPGGWKFF. CDR3 bases: TGTGCCAGCAGTGCACATCCAGGGGGATGGAAGTTCTTC.

The chain links TRBV4-3 to TRBJ2-2, with a possible D match to TRBD1 (5 bases). There are 15 residues in the CDR3. Germline CDR1 reads LGHNA; CDR2 reads YSLEER. V lost 3 bases, J lost 0 bases, and 8 bases lay in between. The CDR3 loop reads CASSHSTANTGELFF. The CDR3 DNA reads as TGCGCCAGCAGCCATTCGACAGCGAACACCGGGGAGCTGTTTTTT.

The V call is TRBV18, the J call TRBJ2-1; D is unresolved. Germline CDR1 is KGHSH and CDR2 is LQKENI. V was pared by 6 bases and J by 0 bases, with 15 bases between. The CDR3 totals 16 residues. DNA of the CDR3: TGTGCCAGCTCTCCCACTCGGGTGAGCTCCTACAATGAGCAGTTCTTC. Translated: CASSPTRVSSYNEQFF. The full variable domain, with the rest looked up from reference TRBV18 and TRBJ2-1, is NAGVMQNPRHLVRRRGQEARLRCSPMKGHSHVYWYRQLPEEGLKFMVYLQKENIIDESGMPKERFSAEFPKEGPSILRIQQVVRGDSAAYFCASSPTRVSSYNEQFFGPGTRLTVL.

This clone was counted a few times. This sequence joins TRBV30 and TRBJ2-2; a possible D gene is TRBD1 (5 bases). Per germline, CDR1 GTSNPN and CDR2 SVGIG (reference sequence). Trimming stripped 3 bases from V and 3 bases from J, with 11 bases between. The CDR3 sequence is 14 residues long. This chain's CDR3 is CAWSPETDTGELFF. Here the CDR3 DNA reads TGTGCCTGGAGCCCCGAGACAGACACCGGGGAGCTGTTTTTT.

This chain links TRBV28 with TRBJ2-1; D remains ambiguous. Germline V CDR1 and CDR2: MDHEN, SYDVKM. Trimming removed 10 bases at V and 4 bases at J, with 8 bases between. The CDR3 is 11 amino acids. This CDR3 reads CAILSYNEQFF. As DNA, the CDR3 is TGTGCCATCCTGTCGTACAATGAGCAGTTCTTC.